This TCR beta chain was sequenced during a study of radiotherapy plus CTLA-4 blockade in lung cancer. CDR3 length equals 16 residues. Germline V CDR1 and CDR2: KGHSH, LQKENI. V dropped 3 bases and J dropped 4; count of bases not matched to a gene: 8. Profiling relied on immunoSEQ multiplex PCR, and the TCRdb table lists in-frame clones only, not all of them. The sample holds 70,000 to 100,000 clones, approximately 86% seen once. The chain combines TRBV18 with TRBJ2-3, with 9 bases matching TRBD2. Sequencing used peripheral blood, obtained from a patient treated with radiotherapy plus ipilimumab. This receptor was obtained from a human donor with non-small cell lung cancer who had a partial response to radiotherapy plus ipilimumab. For the CDR3, the DNA is TGTGCCAGCTCACCGGCGCCGGGACTAGCAGCAGATACGCAGTATTTT. The encoded protein is CASSPAPGLAADTQYF.